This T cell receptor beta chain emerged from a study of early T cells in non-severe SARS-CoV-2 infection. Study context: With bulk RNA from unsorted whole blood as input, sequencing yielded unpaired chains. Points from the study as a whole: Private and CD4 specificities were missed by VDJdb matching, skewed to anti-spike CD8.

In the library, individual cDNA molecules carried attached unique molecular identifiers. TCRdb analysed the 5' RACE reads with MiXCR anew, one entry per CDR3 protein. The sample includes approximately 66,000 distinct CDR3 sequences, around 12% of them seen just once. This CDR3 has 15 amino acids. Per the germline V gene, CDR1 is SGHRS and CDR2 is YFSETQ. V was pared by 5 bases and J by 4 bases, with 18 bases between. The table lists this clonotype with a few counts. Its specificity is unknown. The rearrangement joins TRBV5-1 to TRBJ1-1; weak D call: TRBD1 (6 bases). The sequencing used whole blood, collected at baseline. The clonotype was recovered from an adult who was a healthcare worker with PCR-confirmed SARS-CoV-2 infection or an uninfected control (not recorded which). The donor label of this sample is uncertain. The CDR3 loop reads CASSAGVGVGTEAFF. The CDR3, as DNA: TGCGCCAGCAGTGCAGGGGTGGGCGTGGGCACTGAAGCTTTCTTT.